The 23 T cell receptor beta chains below all came from one sample that was sequenced in a study of blood T cell repertoires in COVID-19. Sequencing was performed with immunoSEQ multiplex PCR; in TCRdb, only in-frame clones are kept and a portion is missing. Found here are about 670,000 clones, just under 90% of them singletons; the top ten hold about 0.24%. Sequenced sample: peripheral blood. The source of these receptors is a woman in her late teens or twenties with acute or convalescent COVID-19.

The V and J genes are TRBV15 and TRBJ1-1; D not certain. V lost 0 bases, J lost 6 bases, and 5 bases lay in between. CDR3 length equals 12 residues. Per the germline V gene, CDR1 is LNHNV and CDR2 is YYDKDF (reference sequence). CDR3 in DNA: TGTGCCACCAGCAGAGATGGGCCTGAAGCTTTCTTT. It codes for CATSRDGPEAFF.

The V call is TRBV25-1, the J call TRBJ2-5; 7 nucleotides agree with TRBD1. V was clipped by 6 bases and J by 2 bases; unmatched bases: 9. The CDR3 covers 15 residues. Germline V gives CDR1 MGHDK, CDR2 SYGVNS. The CDR3 DNA is TGTGCCAGCAGCCCGTGGACAGGCAAACAAGAGACCCAGTACTTC. It yields the protein CASSPWTGKQETQYF.

CDR3 bases: TGTGCCAGCCGGGGACAGGGGGCTTACGAGCAGTACTTC. Its translation: CASRGQGAYEQYF. This chain connects TRBV3-1 (or the pseudogene TRBV3-2) to TRBJ2-7, with 12 nucleotides matching TRBD1. Losses at the gene ends were 8 bases for V and 4 bases for J; bases not matched to a gene: 3. Germline lookup yields CDR1 LGHDT and CDR2 YNNKEL (reference sequence). The CDR3 has 13 residues.

The rearrangement joins TRBV28 to TRBJ1-6, with a weak D call TRBD1 (6 bases). CDR3 length: 15 amino acids. Germline V gene lookup returns CDR1 MDHEN and CDR2 SYDVKM. Trimming cost V 5 bases and J 5 bases, with 13 bases left between them. The CDR3 protein is CASSPSTGNNSPLHF. CDR3 nucleotides: TGTGCCAGCAGTCCGTCGACAGGCAATAATTCACCCCTCCACTTT.

The chain carries TRBV7-9 and TRBJ2-2; D is ambiguous. Germline-derived CDR1 and CDR2 are SEHNR and FQNEAQ (reference sequence). The CDR3 sequence is 17 residues long. Trimming removed 2 bases at V and 4 bases at J, with 17 bases between. In DNA, the CDR3 is TGTGCCAGCAGCTTAAGAAGAACGATAGAGGCCACCGGGGAGCTGTTTTTT. Translating it yields CASSLRRTIEATGELFF.

This chain connects TRBV5-4 to TRBJ2-4, with D uncertain. This CDR3 is built from 11 residues. Germline loops: CDR1 SGHNT, CDR2 YYREEE (reference sequence). Deletions cut 4 bases from V and 8 bases from J, with 7 bases between. The CDR3 DNA sequence: TGTGCCAGCAGCCAGGAAGACATTCAGTACTTC. Amino acids: CASSQEDIQYF.

The J gene is TRBJ2-7, the V gene TRBV6-2 or TRBV6-3; TRBD2 is a possible D gene (5 bases). From germline, CDR1 is MNHEY and CDR2 SVGEGT. The CDR3 has 14 residues. Trimming shortened V by 2 bases and J by 7 bases, and 15 bases separated the two germline ends. The CDR3 loop reads CASSYSGLEVEQYF. The CDR3 region has the DNA TGTGCCAGCAGTTACAGCGGTTTGGAGGTAGAGCAGTACTTC.

V gene TRBV4-1 combines with J gene TRBJ1-2, with TRBD1 matching over 7 bases. V was pared by 2 bases and J by 7 bases, with 10 bases of the junction left unmatched. The CDR3 is 15 residues long. In germline, CDR1 is MGHRA, CDR2 YSYEKL. CDR3 region: CASSQTGDPWGGYTF. CDR3 bases: TGCGCCAGCAGCCAAACAGGGGACCCATGGGGTGGCTACACCTTC.

This chain links TRBV19 with TRBJ2-4, with TRBD2 as a possible D gene (5 bases). The germline CDR1 and CDR2 sequences are LNHDA and SQIVND (reference sequence). The CDR3 has 14 amino acids. The germline V and J ends were trimmed by 5 bases and 8 bases, with 16 bases remaining between them. The CDR3 region is CASSSYGILDIQYF. The CDR3 nucleotides are TGTGCCAGTAGTTCTTACGGGATACTAGACATTCAGTACTTC.

The V call is TRBV7-2, the J call TRBJ2-7, with a possible D match to TRBD1 (7 bases). In germline, CDR1 is SGHTA, CDR2 FQGNSA. Trimming took 1 base from V and 2 from J, leaving 21 bases between them. CDR3 length equals 18 residues. CDR3 nucleotide sequence: TGTGCCAGCAGCTTAGAGGGGGCGGGACAGTTCACTGCCTACGAGCAGTACTTC. This sequence encodes CASSLEGAGQFTAYEQYF.

The rearrangement uses TRBV3-1 (or the pseudogene TRBV3-2) and TRBJ1-1, with 7 bases matching TRBD1. V was pared by 6 bases and J by 0 bases, with 4 bases of the junction left unmatched. Germline V gene sequence: CDR1 LGHDT, CDR2 YNNKEL (reference sequence). The CDR3 is 14 amino acids. The CDR3, as DNA: TGTGCCAGCAGGGGGACAGACATGAACACTGAAGCTTTCTTT. Residues: CASRGTDMNTEAFF.

The chain couples TRBV9 to TRBJ1-2; D unresolved. The ends were cut back, 2 bases at V and 0 bases at J, with 14 bases in the middle. This CDR3 contains 16 residues. Germline CDR1 is SGDLS and CDR2 is YYNGEE. This CDR3 reads CASSVGSTAPNYGYTF. DNA of the CDR3: TGTGCCAGCAGCGTCGGGAGTACAGCCCCTAACTATGGCTACACCTTC.

This chain links TRBV7-2 with TRBJ2-2; weak D call: TRBD2 (6 bases). The germline V gene encodes CDR1 SGHTA and CDR2 FQGNSA. Between the trimmed V and J ends, which lost 6 bases and 6 bases, there was a span of 20 bases. This CDR3 has 16 amino acids. The CDR3 loop is CASRPPGKAGAGELFF. The CDR3 DNA sequence: TGTGCCAGCAGACCTCCGGGAAAAGCGGGCGCCGGGGAGCTGTTTTTT.

The chain has TRBV3-1 (or the pseudogene TRBV3-2) and TRBJ1-3; maybe TRBD1 (5 bases). The germline gives CDR1 LGHDT, CDR2 YNNKEL (reference sequence). The V end was cut by 4 bases, the J end by 0 bases, with 16 bases between. CDR3 length equals 17 residues. The chain's CDR3 is CASSRRDSPGSGNTIYF. The CDR3 DNA is TGTGCCAGCAGCCGGAGGGACTCTCCAGGCTCTGGAAACACCATATATTTT.

A note on this clone: Different DNA sequences within this sample yield the same CDR3. In nucleotides, the CDR3 is TGTGCCAGCAGCGTAGGTCAGGGCTATCAGCCCCAGCATTTT. It translates to CASSVGQGYQPQHF. This chain joins TRBV9 and TRBJ1-5; tentative D call: TRBD1 (5 bases). Trimming took 0 bases from V and 5 from J, leaving 9 bases between them. The germline V gene encodes CDR1 SGDLS and CDR2 YYNGEE. The CDR3 covers 14 residues.

The chain employs TRBV7-7 and TRBJ1-6; 9 bases match TRBD1. The germline V gene encodes CDR1 SSHAT and CDR2 FNYEAQ (reference sequence). V lost 2 bases, J lost 9 bases, and 5 bases stayed unmatched. The CDR3 runs 15 residues. The CDR3 DNA reads TGTGCCAGCAGCTTAAACAGGGGGCCTAGTTCACCCCTCCACTTT. It translates to CASSLNRGPSSPLHF.

The chain uses TRBV7-2 and TRBJ1-1; the D gene is possibly TRBD1 (6 bases). Trimming shortened V by 5 bases and J by 5 bases, and 24 bases separated the two germline ends. Looked up from germline, CDR1 is SGHTA and CDR2 is FQGNSA. The CDR3 is 17 residues long. CDR3 sequence reads: CASSPFQGLGSRTEAFF. The DNA of the CDR3 is TGTGCCAGCAGCCCCTTCCAGGGGTTGGGTTCACGGACTGAAGCTTTCTTT.

J is TRBJ2-5 and V is TRBV5-4; weak D call: TRBD2 (6 bases). The ends were cut back, 0 bases at V and 5 bases at J, with 17 bases in the middle. CDR3 size: 16 residues. Germline lookup yields CDR1 SGHNT and CDR2 YYREEE (reference sequence). The CDR3 DNA reads TGTGCCAGCAGCTTGGGGGGGGACTCGGCTTGGGAGACCCAGTACTTC. This encodes CASSLGGDSAWETQYF.

The rearrangement uses TRBV9 and TRBJ2-2, with 8 positions matching TRBD2. The trim removed 6 bases at V and 1 base at J, leaving 11 bases unmatched. This CDR3 spans 17 amino acids. From germline, CDR1 is SGDLS and CDR2 YYNGEE. CDR3 residues: CASTEGAGALNTGELFF. CDR3 in DNA: TGTGCCAGCACCGAAGGAGCGGGGGCTCTGAACACCGGGGAGCTGTTTTTT.

The chain combines TRBV15 with TRBJ1-3, with D unclear. The CDR3 has 15 amino acids. Germline V gives CDR1 LNHNV, CDR2 YYDKDF (reference sequence). The V end was cut by 4 bases, the J end by 2 bases, with 12 bases between. The CDR3 loop reads CATSTSRTPGNTIYF. In DNA form, the CDR3 reads TGTGCCACCAGCACAAGTCGAACTCCTGGAAACACCATATATTTT.

This clone was seen once. The chain employs TRBV15 and TRBJ2-3; 7 bases fit TRBD1. The ends lost 5 bases at V and 1 base at J; junction bases unmatched: 6. The CDR3 is 15 amino acids. CDR1 and CDR2 from the germline V gene are LNHNV and YYDKDF (reference sequence). CDR3 in amino acids: CATSETGYRTDTQYF. The CDR3 DNA reads as TGTGCCACCAGCGAGACAGGGTACCGCACAGATACGCAGTATTTT. The full variable domain, with the rest looked up from reference TRBV15 and TRBJ2-3, is DAMVIQNPRYQVTQFGKPVTLSCSQTLNHNVMYWYQQKSSQAPKLLFHYYDKDFNNEADTPDNFQSRRPNTSFCFLDIRSPGLGDTAMYLCATSETGYRTDTQYFGPGTRLTVL.

This chain connects TRBV19 to TRBJ2-3, with TRBD2 matching over 13 bases. Looked up from germline, CDR1 is LNHDA and CDR2 is SQIVND (reference sequence). V shed 5 bases and J 5 bases; nucleotides not matched to a gene: 4. The CDR3 covers 15 residues. CDR3 nucleotides: TGTGCCAGTAGTTGGACTAGCGGGGGTGGAGATACGCAGTATTTT. Translation gives CASSWTSGGGDTQYF. The complete variable domain, with remaining parts taken from reference TRBV19 and TRBJ2-3, reads DGGITQSPKYLFRKEGQNVTLSCEQNLNHDAMYWYRQDPGQGLRLIYYSQIVNDFQKGDIAEGYSVSREKKESFPLTVTSAQKNPTAFYLCASSWTSGGGDTQYFGPGTRLTVL.

The rearrangement joins TRBV6-5 to TRBJ2-5; D might be TRBD1 (5 bases). There are 12 residues in the CDR3. Trimming removed 7 bases at V and 4 bases at J, with 10 bases between. The germline gives CDR1 MNHEY, CDR2 SVGAGI. CDR3 amino acids: CASKGQGETQYF. CDR3 in DNA: TGTGCCAGCAAAGGTCAGGGAGAGACCCAGTACTTC.